This TCR beta chain stems from a study of human T cells and chemical hapten exposure. Study as a whole: Patch tests applied 0.01% DPC to the upper back and were scored after 6 days. Study conclusions and caveats: TCRs above 1 in 1000 frequency did not change with DPC sensitization.

Time point meaning: patch test 3, about 24 weeks after DPC sensitization. Noted treatment: therapeutic diphenylcyclopropenone sensitization with weekly scalp DPC. Total RNA came from unfractionated whole blood. TCRdb redid the calling of the RACE reads with MiXCR, one entry per CDR3 protein. Of 190,000 or so distinct CDR3 sequences in the sample, around 25% were seen once. The CDR3 has 14 amino acids. The germline V gene encodes CDR1 MGHRA and CDR2 YSYEKL. The ends were cut back, 4 bases at V and 0 bases at J, with 10 bases in the middle. On this clonotype: Its antigen is still unknown.

The V gene is TRBV4-1, the J gene TRBJ2-7, with D possibly being TRBD2 (5 bases). The TCR sequence derives from a middle-aged woman with alopecia areata. Some clones in this sample may be carry-over from other donors' samples. The starting material was whole blood, obtained in connection with sensitization to the hapten diphenylcyclopropenone (DPC). CDR3 residues: CASSPLRVSYEQYF. The CDR3, as DNA: TGCGCCAGCAGCCCGCTGAGGGTCTCCTACGAGCAGTACTTC.